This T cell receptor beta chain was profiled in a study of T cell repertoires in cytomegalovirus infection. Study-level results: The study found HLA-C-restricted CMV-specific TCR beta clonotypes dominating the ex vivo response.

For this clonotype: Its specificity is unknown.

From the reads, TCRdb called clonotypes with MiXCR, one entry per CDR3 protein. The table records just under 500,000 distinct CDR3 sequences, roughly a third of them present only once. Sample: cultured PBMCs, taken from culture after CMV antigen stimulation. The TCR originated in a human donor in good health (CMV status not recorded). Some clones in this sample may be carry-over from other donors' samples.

The CDR3 DNA follows: TGTGCCAGCAGTTTAGAATTTGGCCCCTACGAGCAGTACTTC. Residues: CASSLEFGPYEQYF. V gene TRBV12-3 or TRBV12-4 combines with J gene TRBJ2-7; no clear D gene. V lost 1 base and J lost 2, with 9 bases in between. There are 14 residues in the CDR3.